This T cell receptor beta chain comes out of a study of post-analysis software for immune sequencing data. Whole-study context: Multiple sclerosis in the patients followed relapsing-remitting, secondary progressive and progressive-relapsing courses.

cDNA libraries of TCR beta carried unique molecular identifiers. Around 500,000 cDNA molecules were obtained per 1 to 10 million input T cells. TCRdb processed the PCR reads anew with MiXCR; each CDR3 protein has one entry. Seen here are around 400,000 distinct CDR3 sequences, over 30% observed once, and the top ten hold around 8%. Germline values: CDR1 SGHAT, CDR2 FQNNGV. The CDR3 consists of 11 residues. V was trimmed by 1 base and J by 13 bases, leaving 8 bases between them. Notes on this clonotype: As yet, its antigen is unknown.

Study-level results: About 5 TRBV segments (TRBV5-6, TRBV5-1 and TRBV20-1 among them) occurred more frequently in patients than in controls. Strong co-clustering by F measure was seen for same-batch samples.

The sample was blood. The receptor was isolated from a girl aged 2-10 years with multiple sclerosis. The chain uses TRBV11-2 and TRBJ2-4; no clear D. CDR3 sequence reads: CASSLVVGQYF. The DNA for the CDR3 is TGTGCCAGCAGCTTAGTGGTAGGCCAGTACTTC.